A selection of T cell receptor beta chains follows, all from one sample in a study of T cell repertoires in aging, cancer and after chemotherapy. MiXCR was run by TCRdb on the multiplex PCR reads, yielding one entry per CDR3 protein. The sample has fewer than 2,000 distinct CDR3 sequences, approximately 59% seen once. Sequenced input: blood. The receptors come from a human donor with a blood cancer. Both conserved end residues are trimmed from each CDR3.

j_call v_call cdr3_aa
TRBJ2-2 TRBV12-3/TRBV12-4 ASRSLRGELF
TRBJ1-2 TRBV6-5 ASSSTYGYT
TRBJ2-5 TRBV5-6 ASSQRTGGLETQY
TRBJ2-5 TRBV10-2 ASSGGARETQY
TRBJ2-7 TRBV6-5 ASSFGQDQLGNEQY
TRBJ1-2 TRBV29-1 SVDHSNYGYT
TRBJ2-1 TRBV20-1 SAAPLNEQF
TRBJ2-3 TRBV6-1 ASSEVRGLGTDTQY
TRBJ1-1 TRBV30 ACSEGGAF
TRBJ2-3 TRBV30 AWWLGGSTDTKY
TRBJ2-7 TRBV7-9 ASSSGDGNSYEQY
TRBJ2-2 TRBV7-2 ASSPRRVEAGELF
TRBJ2-2 TRBV5-1 ASSPGLDGTGELF
TRBJ2-5 TRBV6-5 ASSQTRLETQY
TRBJ2-7 TRBV5-6 ATSIGKYEQY
TRBJ2-7 TRBV7-9 ASSSSGYEQY
TRBJ2-7 TRBV6-6 ASRASGGSYEQY
TRBJ2-2 TRBV5-1 ASSPSQQDTGELF
TRBJ2-6 TRBV5-4 ASSLDSGYGANVLT
TRBJ2-1 TRBV24-1 ATRKPSGNEQF
TRBJ1-5 TRBV5-6 ASSSSQNSNQPQH
TRBJ2-3 TRBV5-6 ASSLLATQSTDTQY
TRBJ2-7 TRBV6-5 ASTPLTITYEQY
TRBJ2-1 TRBV15 ATSRLAANEQF
TRBJ2-7 TRBV5-5 ASSYRDSGAVY
TRBJ1-3 TRBV29-1 SVGLGASVNTIY
TRBJ2-1 TRBV29-1 SVEVGTIRMNEQF
TRBJ2-1 TRBV6-1 ASSLQGTEQF
TRBJ2-1 TRBV20-1 SARGTTIEQF